This TCR beta chain comes out of a study of cytomegalovirus exposure and HLA in healthy donors. Concerning this clone: The antigen is undetermined.

The J segment lost 2 bases and the V segment lost 0 bases, leaving 7 bases of the junction unmatched. In germline, CDR1 is SGDLS, CDR2 YYNGEE. There are 16 residues in the CDR3. Study-wide findings and caveats: It emerged from a later analysis that several of the most significant clusters appeared to be linked to common viral pathogens.

It was with 60 Vbeta and 13 Jbeta primers that the PCR ran. Assay: immunoSEQ multiplex PCR; the TCRdb copy retains only in-frame clones and omits some. This sample carries 100,000 or so clones, 80% to 85% of them seen once, and the ten largest clones take 6.9%. The TCR originated in a man in his thirties or forties in good health and CMV-seropositive. The rearrangement uses TRBV9 and TRBJ2-7, with 8 bases identical to TRBD2. Sequenced input: PBMCs. The CDR3 is CASSVGPAAGAYEQYF. The CDR3 DNA reads TGTGCCAGCAGCGTAGGACCCGCAGCGGGGGCCTACGAGCAGTACTTC.